Listed here are 24 T cell receptor beta chains from one sample, sequenced in a study of shared T cell receptors in the human thymus. The table came from immunoSEQ multiplex PCR; TCRdb's copy has only in-frame clones and leaves some out. Of 640,000 or so clones in the sample, 80% to 90% were seen once. Another study also made use of these data, one on human thymus T cells.

The specimen sequenced was thymocytes. The receptor source for this set is a boy under three years old with a congenital heart defect.

The rearrangement joins TRBV7-9 to TRBJ2-2, with 7 bases matching TRBD2. The CDR3 spans 17 residues. CDR1 is SEHNR, CDR2 FQNEAQ, per germline (reference sequence). Germline trimming cut 0 bases from V and 4 bases from J; bases unmatched to any gene: 8. CDR3 region: CASSLAYLAEPTGELFF. In nucleotides, the CDR3 is TGTGCCAGCAGCTTAGCTTATCTAGCGGAGCCCACCGGGGAGCTGTTTTTT.

The V call is TRBV15, the J call TRBJ2-7; D not certain. CDR3 length: 11 residues. In germline, CDR1 is LNHNV, CDR2 YYDKDF (reference sequence). V was clipped by 1 base and J by 8 bases, with 6 bases between them. CDR3 bases: TGTGCCACCAGCAGAGGCCTACAGCAGTACTTC. It translates to CATSRGLQQYF.

The chain uses TRBV7-3 and TRBJ1-2; D possibly corresponds to TRBD1 (6 bases). Germline CDR1 is SGHTA and CDR2 is FQGTGA. This CDR3 has 13 residues. V shed 1 base and J shed 8 bases, with 11 bases lying between them. The CDR3 DNA reads TGTGCCAGCAGCTTAATAGGGGGGGACGGCTACACCTTC. This codes for CASSLIGGDGYTF.

CDR3 nucleotide sequence: TGTGCCAGCAGTCAGGACTGGAGCTCCTACGAGCAGTACTTC. Protein product: CASSQDWSSYEQYF. The V and J genes are TRBV5-8 and TRBJ2-7; D perhaps matches TRBD2 (5 bases). The CDR3 has 14 amino acids. V lost 5 bases to trimming and J lost 0 bases, with 12 bases between them. Germline V gives CDR1 SGHTS, CDR2 YDEGEE.

J is TRBJ2-3 and V is TRBV7-3, with D possibly matching TRBD2 (5 bases). With 1 base removed from V and 3 bases from J, the gap between germline ends came to 11 bases. The CDR3 extends over 15 amino acids. Germline-derived CDR1 and CDR2 are SGHTA and FQGTGA. For the CDR3, the DNA is TGTGCCAGCAGCTTAAAACTCGGGGAGACAGATACGCAGTATTTT. Amino acids: CASSLKLGETDTQYF. The full variable domain, with the rest looked up from reference TRBV7-3 and TRBJ2-3, is GAGVSQTPSNKVTEKGKYVELRCDPISGHTALYWYRQSLGQGPEFLIYFQGTGAADDSGLPNDRFFAVRPEGSVSTLKIQRTERGDSAVYLCASSLKLGETDTQYFGPGTRLTVL.

For the CDR3, the DNA is TGCGCCAGCAGCCGAAGGACAGGGGGCGAAGGTAGTAGCGAGCAGTACTTC. The encoded protein is CASSRRTGGEGSSEQYF. The rearrangement links TRBV4-1 to TRBJ2-7; TRBD1 matches at 11 bases. The germline gives CDR1 MGHRA, CDR2 YSYEKL. The length of the CDR3 is 17 residues. J lost 6 bases, V lost 4 bases, and 14 bases had no gene match.

The chain combines TRBV10-3 with TRBJ2-2; perhaps TRBD1 as D (5 bases). The CDR3 is 16 residues long. Germline-derived CDR1 and CDR2 are ENHRY and SYGVKD. V was clipped by 0 bases and J by 2 bases, with 10 bases between them. The CDR3 loop is CAISESGRVNTGELFF. The DNA for the CDR3 is TGTGCCATCAGTGAGTCGGGCAGGGTAAACACCGGGGAGCTGTTTTTT.

The V gene is TRBV20-1, the J gene TRBJ1-2; weak D call: TRBD1 (5 bases). Deletions cut 5 bases from V and 5 bases from J, with 9 bases between. The germline V gene encodes CDR1 DFQATT and CDR2 SNEGSKA (reference sequence). The CDR3 spans 11 residues. The CDR3 region has the DNA TGCAGTGCTCCAGGGTGGTATGGCTACACCTTC. Translation: CSAPGWYGYTF.

With regard to this clone: Other DNA sequences from this sample encode an identical CDR3 as well. The rearrangement joins TRBV27 to TRBJ1-6; D gene uncertain. V shed 2 bases and J shed 9 bases, with 5 bases lying between them. Germline CDR1 is MNHEY and CDR2 is SMNVEV (reference sequence). The CDR3 totals 12 residues. CDR3 in amino acids: CASSLRGSPLHF. The CDR3 nucleotides are TGTGCCAGCAGTTTAAGAGGTTCACCCCTCCACTTT.

The chain is built from TRBV4-1 and TRBJ1-5; maybe TRBD1 (6 bases). Germline assignment: CDR1 MGHRA and CDR2 YSYEKL. V lost 1 base and J lost 6, with 19 bases in between. The CDR3 loop spans 17 amino acids. CDR3 DNA sequence: TGCGCCAGCAGCCAAGGGGGGCCCCCAAGGTTTAGTCAGCCCCAGCATTTT. It is translated as CASSQGGPPRFSQPQHF.

The rearrangement links TRBV10-3 to TRBJ1-1, with 9 bases lining up with TRBD1. This CDR3 is built from 13 residues. Germline V gives CDR1 ENHRY, CDR2 SYGVKD. V gave up 10 bases and J gave up 4 bases; unmatched junction bases: 7. In DNA, the CDR3 is TGTGCCACCCGGACAGGGGTACCCACTGAAGCTTTCTTT. Residues: CATRTGVPTEAFF.

The chain joins TRBV28 to TRBJ1-5, with TRBD1 as a possible D gene (5 bases). V was clipped by 6 bases and J by 2 bases, with 17 bases between them. The CDR3 has 16 residues. Germline V gene data show CDR1 as MDHEN and CDR2 as SYDVKM. DNA of the CDR3: TGTGCCAGCAGCCCCGGAGGGGTTTGGGGCAATCAGCCCCAGCATTTT. Protein product: CASSPGGVWGNQPQHF.

The gene calls are TRBV5-4 and TRBJ2-1, with D possibly TRBD1 on 5 matching bases. Looked up from germline, CDR1 is SGHNT and CDR2 is YYREEE (reference sequence). V was cut by 0 bases and J by 5 bases, with 18 bases left in between. CDR3 length: 17 amino acids. The chain's CDR3 is CASSLGRWQGRDNEQFF. The CDR3 nucleotides read TGTGCCAGCAGCTTGGGCCGATGGCAGGGTAGGGACAATGAGCAGTTCTTC.

This chain links TRBV4-1 with TRBJ1-1, with D perhaps matching TRBD1 (6 bases). The V and J ends lost 0 bases and 10 bases respectively, with 18 bases between them. Germline V gives CDR1 MGHRA, CDR2 YSYEKL. The CDR3 is 15 amino acids. The CDR3 DNA sequence: TGCGCCAGCAGCCAAGACGGGAACGGACAGTGCGTAGCTTTCTTT. Amino acid sequence: CASSQDGNGQCVAFF.

This chain joins TRBV6-5 and TRBJ1-1; no clear D. The germline gives CDR1 MNHEY, CDR2 SVGAGI. The CDR3 spans 13 residues. The V end was cut by 6 bases, the J end by 1 base, with 9 bases between. The DNA for the CDR3 is TGTGCCAGCAGGTATCAGGAGAACACTGAAGCTTTCTTT. Protein sequence: CASRYQENTEAFF.

The CDR3, as DNA: TGTGCCAGCAGTTTCCCGAGACAGGGCGTCAATGAAAAACTGTTTTTT. Its protein is CASSFPRQGVNEKLFF. J is TRBJ1-4 and V is TRBV28; 7 bases are shared with TRBD1. Germline lookup yields CDR1 MDHEN and CDR2 SYDVKM. This CDR3 spans 16 amino acids. The J segment lost 5 bases and the V segment lost 3 bases, leaving 9 bases of the junction unmatched. The variable domain in full, with the rest retrieved from reference TRBV28 and TRBJ1-4, is DVKVTQSSRYLVKRTGEKVFLECVQDMDHENMFWYRQDPGLGLRLIYFSYDVKMKEKGDIPEGYSVSREKKERFSLILESASTNQTSMYLCASSFPRQGVNEKLFFGSGTQLSVL.

The chain has TRBV30 and TRBJ2-7, with D unresolved. The germline CDR1 and CDR2 sequences are GTSNPN and SVGIG (reference sequence). This CDR3 has 11 residues. V was pared by 6 bases and J by 1 base, with 7 bases between. CDR3 nucleotides: TGTGCCTGCGCGGTATCCTACGAGCAGTACTTC. Translated: CACAVSYEQYF. The variable domain in full, completed from reference TRBV30 and TRBJ2-7, reads SQTIHQWPATLVQPVGSPLSLECTVEGTSNPNLYWYRQAAGRGLQLLFYSVGIGQISSEVPQNLSASRPQDRQFILSSKKLLLSDSGFYLCACAVSYEQYFGPGTRLTVT.

This clone was picked up a small number of times. The genes are TRBV5-4 and TRBJ2-1; 8 bases are a match to TRBD2. J lost 5 bases, V lost 1 base, and 11 bases had no gene match. Germline assignment: CDR1 SGHNT and CDR2 YYREEE (reference sequence). The CDR3 length is 17 residues. The CDR3 reads CASSLLTGGPLNNEQFF. DNA of the CDR3: TGTGCCAGCAGCTTGTTAACGGGAGGGCCACTCAACAATGAGCAGTTCTTC.

The chain employs TRBV4-1 and TRBJ2-1, with 9 bases matching TRBD2. With 4 bases clipped from V and 1 base from J, the junction kept 17 bases outside the gene matches. The CDR3 contains 20 residues. Germline V CDR1 and CDR2: MGHRA, YSYEKL. CDR3 DNA sequence: TGCGCCAGCAGCCTTCAAAGCCCCCCGACTAGCGGTAAATCCTACAATGAGCAGTTCTTC. Protein: CASSLQSPPTSGKSYNEQFF.

The chain combines TRBV15 with TRBJ1-4; no clear D gene. Between the trimmed V and J ends, which lost 0 bases and 10 bases, there was a span of 15 bases. Per germline, CDR1 LNHNV and CDR2 YYDKDF (reference sequence). The CDR3 extends over 15 amino acids. CDR3: CATSRDIGGGGKLFF. CDR3 nucleotide sequence: TGTGCCACCAGCAGAGATATAGGAGGAGGCGGAAAACTGTTTTTT.

The rearrangement links TRBV19 to TRBJ1-1, with 8 bases identical to TRBD1. V shed 4 bases, J shed 1 base, and the junction held 8 bases outside the gene matches. CDR3 length equals 16 residues. Germline V CDR1 and CDR2: LNHDA, SQIVND (reference sequence). CDR3 sequence (DNA): TGTGCCAGTAGTACCAGCTCCGGGACAGGGAACACTGAAGCTTTCTTT. It yields the protein CASSTSSGTGNTEAFF.

V usage is TRBV19 and J usage is TRBJ1-5, with D maybe TRBD1 (6 bases). The CDR3 consists of 14 residues. Looked up from germline, CDR1 is LNHDA and CDR2 is SQIVND (reference sequence). The ends were cut back, 7 bases at V and 0 bases at J, with 10 bases in the middle. The CDR3, as DNA: TGTGCCAGTAAGGGGGACGGTAGCAATCAGCCCCAGCATTTT. Amino acids: CASKGDGSNQPQHF.

The chain recombines TRBV5-8 with TRBJ2-7; TRBD2 is a possible D gene (5 bases). Germline CDR1 SGHTS, CDR2 YDEGEE. This CDR3 comprises 13 residues. The germline V and J ends were trimmed by 0 bases and 7 bases, with 11 bases remaining between them. The CDR3 here is CASSLERVGEQYF. The DNA for the CDR3 is TGTGCCAGCAGCTTGGAGAGGGTAGGAGAGCAGTACTTC.

The chain links TRBV28 to TRBJ2-7; D uncertain. CDR1 is MDHEN and CDR2 is SYDVKM in the germline V gene. This CDR3 is built from 14 residues. The V gene lost 2 bases and the J gene lost 3 bases, with 11 bases spanning the gap. CDR3 DNA: TGTGCCAGCAGTTTAAGGTTTCCGGGCTACGAGCAGTACTTC. Translation gives CASSLRFPGYEQYF.